These T cell receptor beta chains were read from a single sample in a study of response to subunit inactivated influenza vaccine. One entry per CDR3 protein, called by TCRdb with MiXCR from the RT-PCR reads. The sample has about 500,000 distinct CDR3 sequences; about 15% are singletons. The sequences come from CD4+ T cells sorted from PBMCs, collected roughly 24 months after vaccination. These receptors all come from a man between 50 and 75 years old who received an inactivated influenza vaccine. The conserved cysteine and the conserved F or W are not part of the CDR3 here. Each record gives: V gene, J gene, D gene, CDR3 protein. The D gene is left open where the match is weak.

TRBV29-1	TRBJ2-2	NA	SVGPGANTGELF
TRBV7-2	TRBJ2-2	NA	ASSFDRNTGELF
TRBV20-1	TRBJ2-1	TRBD2	SASTSSGYNEQF
TRBV7-2	TRBJ2-7	NA	ASSSRSGLGAYEQY
TRBV7-2	TRBJ2-3	TRBD1	ASSLSGTDFTDTQY
TRBV12-3/TRBV12-4	TRBJ2-7	NA	ASSFYGKYEQY
TRBV3-1	TRBJ2-1	NA	ASSPGPKGQF
TRBV3-1	TRBJ1-3	NA	ASSQDRVGGNTIY
TRBV29-1	TRBJ2-1	NA	SVDPRGGTYNEQF
TRBV5-5	TRBJ2-1	NA	ASSLGGASSYNEQF
TRBV2	TRBJ1-1	TRBD1	ASTSTGVAF
TRBV29-1	TRBJ2-7	TRBD1	SVKGGHEQY
TRBV10-3	TRBJ2-1	TRBD2	AISDGRGREALEQF
TRBV9	TRBJ2-4	NA	ASSVEAVAKNIQY
TRBV12-3/TRBV12-4	TRBJ1-2	NA	ASSLPGTGGYT
TRBV12-3/TRBV12-4	TRBJ2-1	NA	ASSLGRQGYNEQF
TRBV10-3	TRBJ1-5	NA	AIRGDGGGQPQH
TRBV7-9	TRBJ2-3	TRBD2	ASRTSVSTDTQY
TRBV7-2	TRBJ1-1	NA	ASRLSAGTEAF
TRBV12-3/TRBV12-4	TRBJ2-1	NA	ASIKRRADNEQF
TRBV5-1	TRBJ2-5	NA	ASSLDRQAGETQY
TRBV28	TRBJ2-4	NA	ASSQMSDIQY
TRBV12-3/TRBV12-4	TRBJ1-5	TRBD1	ASSLGTGGLLYSNQPQH
TRBV6-1	TRBJ2-1	NA	ASSNRAYNEQF
TRBV6-2/TRBV6-3	TRBJ2-5	NA	ASRRMFPDRGLNAQY
TRBV7-8	TRBJ2-2	NA	ASSLGTTNTGELF
TRBV6-5	TRBJ2-5	NA	ASSYSIGRGPGTQY
TRBV20-1	TRBJ2-1	TRBD2	SARARTRSTHEQF
TRBV4-3	TRBJ2-3	NA	ASSQASLGGDRDTQY
TRBV11-1	TRBJ1-1	NA	ASSLAGTMNTEAF
TRBV20-1	TRBJ2-7	TRBD2	SANIAGSSYEQY
TRBV6-1	TRBJ2-5	NA	ASRHTGGRKTQY
TRBV11-2	TRBJ2-7	TRBD1	ASSPNSGGSWEQY
TRBV9	TRBJ2-3	NA	ASSVVGSDTQY
TRBV3-1	TRBJ2-5	NA	ASSQERLKQETQY
TRBV27	TRBJ1-2	NA	ASSSPTSSYGYT
TRBV6-1	TRBJ2-4	TRBD2	ASSGSGPGLAGSAKNIQY
TRBV5-1	TRBJ2-3	NA	ASSLTRGADTQY
TRBV5-1	TRBJ2-1	NA	ASSLGQVYNEQF
TRBV18	TRBJ2-1	NA	ASSRSGGLNEQF
TRBV7-3	TRBJ2-6	NA	ASSLRGTSGANVLT
TRBV24-1	TRBJ1-2	TRBD1	ATSDPWTGYGYT
TRBV14	TRBJ1-3	NA	ASSVGAGTGNTIY
TRBV10-3	TRBJ2-2	TRBD1	AIRRTGDTGELF
TRBV11-1	TRBJ1-1	NA	ASSLGGGTGKVNTEAF
TRBV2	TRBJ2-7	NA	ASSEGPLYEQY
TRBV6-1	TRBJ2-7	NA	ASSPPPWQRSYEQY
TRBV4-3	TRBJ2-7	NA	ASSQDIRASSYEQY
TRBV5-6	TRBJ1-1	NA	ASSLYWTEAF
TRBV10-3	TRBJ2-2	NA	AISESTSGELF